The rows below give T cell receptor beta chains drawn from one sample of a study of siplizumab effects on memory and regulatory T cells. Profiled with immunoSEQ multiplex PCR; TCRdb holds only in-frame clones, not every one. The repertoire holds roughly 100,000 clones, with about 93% as singletons. The sequenced sample consisted of CD4+ T cells sorted from blood. These receptor sequences come from a human donor in good health. Each CDR3 is given with its conserved first and last residue. A D gene is named only where the DNA matches it firmly. The size entry is marked missing in some rows and otherwise reads once, few, many or a size class.

V,J,D,size,DNA,CDR3
TRBV11-2,TRBJ2-2,NA,NA,TGTGCCAGCAGCTTAGCCACCGGGGAGCTGTTTTTT,CASSLATGELFF
TRBV4-1,TRBJ2-5,NA,NA,TGCGCCAGCAGCCAAGACTCCTTTGAGACTGCCCGGGAGACCCAGTACTTC,CASSQDSFETARETQYF
TRBV15,TRBJ2-5,NA,NA,TGTGCCACCAGCAGAGATCCCGGCAGCCAAGAGACCCAGTACTTC,CATSRDPGSQETQYF
TRBV11-2,TRBJ1-1,TRBD1,NA,TGTGCCAGCAGCCCGGGACAGGGGAACACTGAAGCTTTCTTT,CASSPGQGNTEAFF
TRBV9,TRBJ1-5,NA,NA,TGTGCCAGCAGTCACGGCCCGAGGAACCAGCCCCAGCATTTT,CASSHGPRNQPQHF
TRBV4-1,TRBJ2-7,TRBD2,NA,TGCGCCAGCAGCCAAGATGGACTAGCGGGAGGCAACGAGCAGTACTTC,CASSQDGLAGGNEQYF
TRBV29-1,TRBJ2-5,NA,NA,TGCAGCGTTGAGTCGGGGCAAGAGACCCAGTACTTC,CSVESGQETQYF
TRBV7-9,TRBJ2-5,NA,NA,TGTGCCAGCAGCTTAGCGGAGGTTACTTCAGAGACCCAGTACTTC,CASSLAEVTSETQYF
TRBV29-1,TRBJ1-1,NA,NA,TGCAGCGGGACAAGTCCCACTGAAGCTTTCTTT,CSGTSPTEAFF
TRBV6-1,TRBJ2-7,TRBD1,NA,TGTGCCAGCAATAGGGGACAGGGGCCCTACGAGCAGTACTTC,CASNRGQGPYEQYF
TRBV11-3,TRBJ1-5,NA,NA,TGTGCCAGCAGCTTCCTCTCGGGCCCCGATCAGCCCCAGCATTTT,CASSFLSGPDQPQHF
TRBV10-3,TRBJ1-2,NA,NA,TGTGCCATCTCCACAGGGCAGATCTATAGCTACACCTTC,CAISTGQIYSYTF
TRBV15,TRBJ1-1,NA,NA,TGTGCCACCAGCAGAGTCGGGATGAACACTGAAGCTTTCTTT,CATSRVGMNTEAFF
TRBV25-1,TRBJ2-3,TRBD2,NA,TGTGCCAGCGAAGCGGGAGTAACAGATACGCAGTATTTT,CASEAGVTDTQYF
TRBV6-1,TRBJ1-2,NA,few,TGTGCCAGCAGGACGTTCGGGATGATCTATGGCTACACCTTC,CASRTFGMIYGYTF
TRBV5-3,TRBJ2-2,NA,NA,TGTGCCAGAAGCTTGTACGACTATACGGTCGGGGAGCTGTTTTTT,CARSLYDYTVGELFF
TRBV7-9,TRBJ1-3,NA,NA,TGTGCCAGCAGCTTAGAGTTCTCTGGAAACACCATATATTTT,CASSLEFSGNTIYF
TRBV28,TRBJ1-2,NA,NA,TGTGCCAGCAGTCGACGGACCAGAAACTATGGCTACACCTTC,CASSRRTRNYGYTF
TRBV29-1,TRBJ2-3,NA,NA,TGCAGCGTTGACCGTGGGGGGACAGATACGCAGTATTTT,CSVDRGGTDTQYF
TRBV11-3,TRBJ2-5,NA,NA,TGTGCCAGCAGCTTAGGCCAGGGGATCCAGTACTTC,CASSLGQGIQYF
TRBV7-3,TRBJ2-3,NA,NA,TGTGCCAGCTCCCGCTTAGCGGGCACAGATACGCAGTATTTT,CASSRLAGTDTQYF
TRBV5-4,TRBJ2-5,TRBD1,once,TGTGCCAGCAGCTTGGGGACAGGGGGGTACCAAGAGACCCAGTACTTC,CASSLGTGGYQETQYF
TRBV19,TRBJ2-2,NA,NA,TGTGCCAGTAAAAGCAGGGGAGGGACCGGGGAGCTGTTTTTT,CASKSRGGTGELFF
TRBV30,TRBJ2-1,TRBD2,NA,TGTGCCTGGACGTTGGCTAGCGGGGGCCCCAATGAGCAGTTCTTC,CAWTLASGGPNEQFF
TRBV19,TRBJ2-1,NA,NA,TGTGCCAGTCGCATTCAGGGGACGGGTGAGCAGTTCTTC,CASRIQGTGEQFF
TRBV5-1,TRBJ1-1,NA,NA,TGCGCCAGCAGCCTGGGTATGAACACTGAAGCTTTCTTT,CASSLGMNTEAFF
TRBV6-5,TRBJ1-3,NA,NA,TGTGCCAGCAGTTCCGGGGCCTCTGGAAACACCATATATTTT,CASSSGASGNTIYF
TRBV11-3,TRBJ2-7,NA,NA,TGTGCCAGCAGCCACACCATCAGACTGTCCTCCTACGAGCAGTACTTC,CASSHTIRLSSYEQYF
TRBV9,TRBJ2-3,NA,NA,TGTGCCAGCGCGCCCCAGGGCACAGATACGCAGTATTTT,CASAPQGTDTQYF
TRBV10-3,TRBJ1-1,NA,NA,TGTGCCATAGCAGGGGACCCAGGCGCTGAAGCTTTCTTT,CAIAGDPGAEAFF
TRBV2,TRBJ1-2,NA,NA,TGTGCCAGCAGTAGAGGGGAAGGCTACACCTTC,CASSRGEGYTF
TRBV14,TRBJ1-2,NA,NA,TGTGCCAGCAGCCCGGGGATTAACTATGGCTACACCTTC,CASSPGINYGYTF
TRBV7-9,TRBJ2-7,TRBD2,NA,TGTGCCAGCAGCAAGGAAACTAGCGGGATTTCCTACGAGCAGTACTTC,CASSKETSGISYEQYF